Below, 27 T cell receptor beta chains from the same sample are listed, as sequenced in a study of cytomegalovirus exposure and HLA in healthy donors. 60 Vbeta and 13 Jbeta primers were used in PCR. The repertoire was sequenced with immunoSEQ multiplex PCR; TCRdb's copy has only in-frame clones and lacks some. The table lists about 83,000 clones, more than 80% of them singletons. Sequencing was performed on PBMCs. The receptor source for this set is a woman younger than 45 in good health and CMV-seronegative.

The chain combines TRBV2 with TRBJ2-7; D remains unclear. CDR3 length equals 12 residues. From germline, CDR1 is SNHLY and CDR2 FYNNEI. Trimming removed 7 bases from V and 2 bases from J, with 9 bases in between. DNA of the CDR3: TGTGCCAGCACGGCCAGGACCTACGAGCAGTACTTC. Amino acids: CASTARTYEQYF.

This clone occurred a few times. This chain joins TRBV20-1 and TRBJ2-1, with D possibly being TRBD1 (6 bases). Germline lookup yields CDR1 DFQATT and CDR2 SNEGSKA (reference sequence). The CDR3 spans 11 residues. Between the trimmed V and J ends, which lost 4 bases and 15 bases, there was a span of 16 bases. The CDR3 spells CSANLPGARFF. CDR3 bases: TGCAGTGCTAATCTCCCAGGGGCTCGGTTCTTC.

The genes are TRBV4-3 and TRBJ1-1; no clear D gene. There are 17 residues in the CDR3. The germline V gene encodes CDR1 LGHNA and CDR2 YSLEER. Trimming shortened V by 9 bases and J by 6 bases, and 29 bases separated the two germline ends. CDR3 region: CASSEAARHSVDAEAFF. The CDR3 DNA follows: TGCGCCAGTAGTGAAGCTGCCAGACACTCTGTCGACGCTGAAGCTTTCTTT.

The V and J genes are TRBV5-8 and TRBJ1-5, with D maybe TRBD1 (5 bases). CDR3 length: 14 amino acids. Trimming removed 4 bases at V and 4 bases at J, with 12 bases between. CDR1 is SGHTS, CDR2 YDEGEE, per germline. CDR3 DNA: TGTGCCAGCAGCATGGGACTGTCGAATCAGCCCCAGCATTTT. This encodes CASSMGLSNQPQHF.

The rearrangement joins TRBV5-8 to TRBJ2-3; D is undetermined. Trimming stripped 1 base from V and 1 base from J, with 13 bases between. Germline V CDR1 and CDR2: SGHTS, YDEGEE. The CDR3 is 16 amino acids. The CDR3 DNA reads TGTGCCAGCAGCTTGATTTTTCCTACTCGCACAGATACGCAGTATTTT. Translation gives CASSLIFPTRTDTQYF.

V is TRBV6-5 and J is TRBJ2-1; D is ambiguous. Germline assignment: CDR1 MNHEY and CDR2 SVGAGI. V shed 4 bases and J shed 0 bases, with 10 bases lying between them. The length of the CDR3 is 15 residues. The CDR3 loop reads CASSSLPSSYNEQFF. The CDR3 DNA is TGTGCCAGCAGTTCCCTCCCCAGCTCCTACAATGAGCAGTTCTTC.

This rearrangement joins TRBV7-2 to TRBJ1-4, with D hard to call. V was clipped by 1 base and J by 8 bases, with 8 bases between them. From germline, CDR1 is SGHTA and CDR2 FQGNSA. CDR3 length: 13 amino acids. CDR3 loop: CASSLGAGEKLFF. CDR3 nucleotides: TGTGCCAGCAGCTTAGGAGCCGGGGAAAAACTGTTTTTT.

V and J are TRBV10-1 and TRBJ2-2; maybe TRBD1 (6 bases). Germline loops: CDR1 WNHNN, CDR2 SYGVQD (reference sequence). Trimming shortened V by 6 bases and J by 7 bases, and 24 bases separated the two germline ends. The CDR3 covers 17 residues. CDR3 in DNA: TGCGCCAGCAGGATTGGTGGACAGTCCCGAGGGGTCGGGGAGCTGTTTTTT. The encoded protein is CASRIGGQSRGVGELFF.

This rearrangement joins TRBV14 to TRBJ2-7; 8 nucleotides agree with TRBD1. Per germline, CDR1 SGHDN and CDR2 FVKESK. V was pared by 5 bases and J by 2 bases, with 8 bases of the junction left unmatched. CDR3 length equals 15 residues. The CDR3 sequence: CASSDPGTGTYEQYF. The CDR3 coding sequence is TGTGCCAGCAGCGACCCCGGGACAGGTACCTACGAGCAGTACTTC.

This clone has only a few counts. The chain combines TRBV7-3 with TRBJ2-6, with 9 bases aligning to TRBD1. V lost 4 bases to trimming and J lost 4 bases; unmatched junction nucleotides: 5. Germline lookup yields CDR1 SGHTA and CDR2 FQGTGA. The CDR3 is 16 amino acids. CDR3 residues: CASSSDRGDGANVLTF. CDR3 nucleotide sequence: TGTGCCAGCAGCTCTGACAGGGGGGACGGGGCCAACGTCCTGACTTTC.

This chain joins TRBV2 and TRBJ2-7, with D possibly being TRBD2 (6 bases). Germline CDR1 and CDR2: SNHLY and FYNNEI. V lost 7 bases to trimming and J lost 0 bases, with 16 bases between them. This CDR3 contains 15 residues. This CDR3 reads CASITEGLVSYEQYF. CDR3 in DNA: TGTGCCAGCATTACTGAGGGACTGGTCTCCTACGAGCAGTACTTC.

For the CDR3, the DNA is TGTGCCAGCCGGGGGACTAATAATGAAAAACTGTTTTTT. Residues: CASRGTNNEKLFF. The J gene is TRBJ1-4, the V gene TRBV2; possibly TRBD1 for D (5 bases). CDR1 is SNHLY, CDR2 FYNNEI, per germline. The V gene lost 8 bases and the J gene lost 4 bases, with 11 bases spanning the gap. The CDR3 consists of 13 residues.

This CDR3 reads CASSLGGAPQFF. CDR3 sequence (DNA): TGTGCCAGCAGCTTAGGGGGAGCCCCTCAGTTCTTC. This chain connects TRBV11-2 to TRBJ2-1, with D perhaps matching TRBD2 (5 bases). V lost 1 base and J 13 bases, leaving 11 bases between the germline ends. Germline loops: CDR1 SGHAT, CDR2 FQNNGV. CDR3 length: 12 residues. The full variable domain, completed using reference TRBV11-2 and TRBJ2-1, is EAGVAQSPRYKIIEKRQSVAFWCNPISGHATLYWYQQILGQGPKLLIQFQNNGVVDDSQLPKDRFSAERLKGVDSTLKIQPAKLEDSAVYLCASSLGGAPQFFGPGTRLTVL.

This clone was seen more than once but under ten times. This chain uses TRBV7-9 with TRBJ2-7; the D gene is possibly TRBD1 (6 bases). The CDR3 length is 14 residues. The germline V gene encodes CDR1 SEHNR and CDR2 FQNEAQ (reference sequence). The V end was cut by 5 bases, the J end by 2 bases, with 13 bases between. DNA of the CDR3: TGTGCCAGCAGCCTGAATGGACAGCCCTACGAGCAGTACTTC. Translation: CASSLNGQPYEQYF.

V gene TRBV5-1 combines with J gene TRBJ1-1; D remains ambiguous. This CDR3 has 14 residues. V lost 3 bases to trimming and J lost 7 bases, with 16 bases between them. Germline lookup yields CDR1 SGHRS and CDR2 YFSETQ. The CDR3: CASSSLGDFGEAFF. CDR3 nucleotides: TGCGCCAGCAGCTCTCTCGGGGATTTCGGTGAAGCTTTCTTT.

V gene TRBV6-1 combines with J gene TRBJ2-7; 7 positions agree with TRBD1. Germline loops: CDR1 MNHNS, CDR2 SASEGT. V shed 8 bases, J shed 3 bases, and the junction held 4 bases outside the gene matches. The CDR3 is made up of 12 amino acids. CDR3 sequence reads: CASSHRGYEQYF. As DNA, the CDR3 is TGTGCCAGCTCTCACAGGGGCTACGAGCAGTACTTC.

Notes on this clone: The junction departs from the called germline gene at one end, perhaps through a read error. Written as DNA, the CDR3 is TGTTCCAGCACCCCCGCTTCGCAGGCCAGCTACAATGAGCAGTTCTTC. It yields the protein CSSTPASQASYNEQFF. This chain joins TRBV7-9 and TRBJ2-1; no definite D call. Per the germline V gene, CDR1 is SEHNR and CDR2 is FQNEAQ (reference sequence). The CDR3 contains 16 residues.

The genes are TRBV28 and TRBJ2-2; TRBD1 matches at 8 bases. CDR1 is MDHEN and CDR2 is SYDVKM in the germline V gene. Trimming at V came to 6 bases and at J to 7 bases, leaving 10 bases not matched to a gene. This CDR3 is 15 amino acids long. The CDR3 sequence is CASRPPTGAGGELFF. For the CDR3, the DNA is TGTGCCAGCAGGCCCCCGACAGGGGCGGGCGGGGAGCTGTTTTTT.

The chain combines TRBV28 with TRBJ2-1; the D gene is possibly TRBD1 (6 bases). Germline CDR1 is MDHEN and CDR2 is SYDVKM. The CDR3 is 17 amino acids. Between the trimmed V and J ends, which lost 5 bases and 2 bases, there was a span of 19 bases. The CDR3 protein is CASSLTYRAATYNEQFF. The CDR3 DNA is TGTGCCAGCAGTCTAACCTACAGGGCAGCTACCTACAATGAGCAGTTCTTC.

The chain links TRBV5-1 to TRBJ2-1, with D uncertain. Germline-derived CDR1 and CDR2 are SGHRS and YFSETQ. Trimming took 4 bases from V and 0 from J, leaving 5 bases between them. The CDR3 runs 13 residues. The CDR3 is CASSAASYNEQFF. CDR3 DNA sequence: TGCGCCAGCAGCGCGGCCTCCTACAATGAGCAGTTCTTC.

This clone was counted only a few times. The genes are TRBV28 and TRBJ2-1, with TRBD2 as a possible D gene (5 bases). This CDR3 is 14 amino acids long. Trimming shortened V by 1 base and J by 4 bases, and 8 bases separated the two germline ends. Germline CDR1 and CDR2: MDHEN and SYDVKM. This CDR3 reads CASSLSGEYNEQFF. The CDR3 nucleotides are TGTGCCAGCAGTTTATCTGGGGAGTACAATGAGCAGTTCTTC.

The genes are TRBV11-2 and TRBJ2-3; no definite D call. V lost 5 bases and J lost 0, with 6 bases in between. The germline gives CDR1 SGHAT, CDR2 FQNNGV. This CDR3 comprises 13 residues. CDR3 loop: CASSPGSTDTQYF. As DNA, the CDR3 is TGTGCCAGCAGCCCAGGAAGCACAGATACGCAGTATTTT.

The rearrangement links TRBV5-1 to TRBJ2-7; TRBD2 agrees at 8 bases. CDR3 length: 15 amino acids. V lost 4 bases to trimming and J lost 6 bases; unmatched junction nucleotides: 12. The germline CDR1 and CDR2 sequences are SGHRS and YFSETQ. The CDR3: CASSINTGTSSEQYF. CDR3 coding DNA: TGCGCCAGCAGCATAAACACCGGGACTAGTAGCGAGCAGTACTTC. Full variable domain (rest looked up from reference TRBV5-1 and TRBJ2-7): KAGVTQTPRYLIKTRGQQVTLSCSPISGHRSVSWYQQTPGQGLQFLFEYFSETQRNKGNFPGRFSGRQFSNSRSEMNVSTLELGDSALYLCASSINTGTSSEQYFGPGTRLTVT.

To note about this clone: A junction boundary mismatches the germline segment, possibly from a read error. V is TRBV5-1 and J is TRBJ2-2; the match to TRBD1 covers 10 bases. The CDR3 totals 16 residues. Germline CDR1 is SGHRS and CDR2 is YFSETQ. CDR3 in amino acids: CASSPGTGVWAGEPFF. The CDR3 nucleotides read TGCGCCAGCTCACCCGGGACAGGGGTTTGGGCCGGGGAGCCGTTTTTT.

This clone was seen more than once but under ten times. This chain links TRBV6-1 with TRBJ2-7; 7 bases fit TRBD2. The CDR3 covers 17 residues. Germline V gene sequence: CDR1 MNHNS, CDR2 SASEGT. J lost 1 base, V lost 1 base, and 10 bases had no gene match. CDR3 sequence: CASSEGLAALISYEQYF. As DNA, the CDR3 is TGTGCCAGCAGTGAAGGACTAGCCGCGTTAATATCCTACGAGCAGTACTTC.

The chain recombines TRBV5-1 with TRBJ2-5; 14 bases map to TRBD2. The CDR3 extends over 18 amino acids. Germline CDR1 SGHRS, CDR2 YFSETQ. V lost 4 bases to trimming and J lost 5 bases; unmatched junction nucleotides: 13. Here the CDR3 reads CASSTGLAGGPLGETQYF. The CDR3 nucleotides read TGCGCCAGCAGCACCGGACTAGCGGGAGGCCCACTCGGGGAGACCCAGTACTTC. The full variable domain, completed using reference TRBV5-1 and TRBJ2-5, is KAGVTQTPRYLIKTRGQQVTLSCSPISGHRSVSWYQQTPGQGLQFLFEYFSETQRNKGNFPGRFSGRQFSNSRSEMNVSTLELGDSALYLCASSTGLAGGPLGETQYFGPGTRLLVL.

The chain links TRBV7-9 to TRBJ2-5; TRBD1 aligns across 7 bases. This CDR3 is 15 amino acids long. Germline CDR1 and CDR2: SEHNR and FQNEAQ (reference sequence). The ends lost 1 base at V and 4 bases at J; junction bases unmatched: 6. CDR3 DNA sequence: TGTGCCAGCAGCTTAGGACAGGGCTTACGAGAGACCCAGTACTTC. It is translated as CASSLGQGLRETQYF.